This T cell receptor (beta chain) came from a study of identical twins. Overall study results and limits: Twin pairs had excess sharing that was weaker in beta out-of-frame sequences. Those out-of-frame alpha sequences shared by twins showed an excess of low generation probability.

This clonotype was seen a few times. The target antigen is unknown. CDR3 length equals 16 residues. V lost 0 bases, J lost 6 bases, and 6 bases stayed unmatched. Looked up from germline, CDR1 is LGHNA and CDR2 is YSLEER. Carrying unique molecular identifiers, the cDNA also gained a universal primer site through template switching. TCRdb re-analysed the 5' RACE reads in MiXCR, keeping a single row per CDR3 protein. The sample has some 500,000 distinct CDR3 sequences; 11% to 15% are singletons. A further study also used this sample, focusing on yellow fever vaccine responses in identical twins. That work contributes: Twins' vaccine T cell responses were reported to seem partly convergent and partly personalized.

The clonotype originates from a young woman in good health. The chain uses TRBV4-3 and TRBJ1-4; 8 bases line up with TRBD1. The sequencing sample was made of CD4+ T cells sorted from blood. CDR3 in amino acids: CASSQDKDRGYEKLFF. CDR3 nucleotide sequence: TGCGCCAGCAGCCAAGATAAAGACAGGGGTTATGAAAAACTGTTTTTT.